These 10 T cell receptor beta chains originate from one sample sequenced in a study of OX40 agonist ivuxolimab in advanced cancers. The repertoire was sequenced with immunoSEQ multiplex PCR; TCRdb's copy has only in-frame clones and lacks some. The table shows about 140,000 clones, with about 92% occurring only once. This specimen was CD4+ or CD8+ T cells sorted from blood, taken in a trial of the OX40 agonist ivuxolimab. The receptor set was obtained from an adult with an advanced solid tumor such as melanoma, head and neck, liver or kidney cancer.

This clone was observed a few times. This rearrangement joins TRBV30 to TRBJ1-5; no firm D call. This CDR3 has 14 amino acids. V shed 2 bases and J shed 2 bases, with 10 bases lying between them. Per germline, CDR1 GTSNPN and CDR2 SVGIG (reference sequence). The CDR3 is CAWSRLAGNQPQHF. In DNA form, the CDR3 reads TGTGCCTGGAGTCGGTTGGCGGGCAATCAGCCCCAGCATTTT.

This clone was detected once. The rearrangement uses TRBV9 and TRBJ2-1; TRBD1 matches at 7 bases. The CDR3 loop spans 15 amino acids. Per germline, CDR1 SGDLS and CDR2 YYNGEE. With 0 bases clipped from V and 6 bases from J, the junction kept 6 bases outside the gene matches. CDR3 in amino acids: CASSVGQGVLNEQFF. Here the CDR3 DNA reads TGTGCCAGCAGCGTAGGACAGGGTGTACTCAATGAGCAGTTCTTC.

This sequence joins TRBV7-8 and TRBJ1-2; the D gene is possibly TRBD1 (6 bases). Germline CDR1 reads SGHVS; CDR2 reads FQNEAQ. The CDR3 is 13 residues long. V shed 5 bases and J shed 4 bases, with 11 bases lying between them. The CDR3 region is CASSKRGFYGYTF. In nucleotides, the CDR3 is TGTGCCAGCAGCAAAAGGGGGTTCTATGGCTACACCTTC.

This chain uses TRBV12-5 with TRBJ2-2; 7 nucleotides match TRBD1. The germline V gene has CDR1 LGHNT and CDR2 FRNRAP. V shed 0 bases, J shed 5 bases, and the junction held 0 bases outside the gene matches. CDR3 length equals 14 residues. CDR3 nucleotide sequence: TGTGCTAGTGGTTTGGTACAGGGGACCGGGGAGCTGTTTTTT. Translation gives CASGLVQGTGELFF.

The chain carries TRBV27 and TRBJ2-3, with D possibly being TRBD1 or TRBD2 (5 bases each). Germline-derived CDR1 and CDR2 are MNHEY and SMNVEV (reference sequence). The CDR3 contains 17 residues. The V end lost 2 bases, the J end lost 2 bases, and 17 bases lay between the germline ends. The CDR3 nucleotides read TGTGCCAGCAGTTTAACCCCTCCCGGGACCATCACAGATACGCAGTATTTT. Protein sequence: CASSLTPPGTITDTQYF.

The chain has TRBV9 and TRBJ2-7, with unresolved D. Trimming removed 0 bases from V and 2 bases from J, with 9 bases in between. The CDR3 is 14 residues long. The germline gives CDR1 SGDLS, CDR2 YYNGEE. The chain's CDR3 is CASSVGSSPYEQYF. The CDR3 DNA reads TGTGCCAGCAGCGTAGGATCCAGTCCCTACGAGCAGTACTTC.

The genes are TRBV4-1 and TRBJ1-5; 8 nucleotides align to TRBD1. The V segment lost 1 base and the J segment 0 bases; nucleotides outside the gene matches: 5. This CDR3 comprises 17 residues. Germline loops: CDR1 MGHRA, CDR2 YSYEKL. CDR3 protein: CASSQGDRTYSNQPQHF. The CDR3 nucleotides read TGCGCCAGCAGCCAAGGGGACAGGACGTATAGCAATCAGCCCCAGCATTTT.

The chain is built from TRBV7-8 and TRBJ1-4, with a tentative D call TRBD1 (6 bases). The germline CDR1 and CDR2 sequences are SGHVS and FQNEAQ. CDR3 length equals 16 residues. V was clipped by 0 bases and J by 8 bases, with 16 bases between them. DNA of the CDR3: TGTGCCAGCAGCTTAGCGCCGGGGGGCGGGAGGGAAAAACTGTTTTTT. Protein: CASSLAPGGGREKLFF.

The CDR3 sequence is CASSPPVGVRGETQYF. The CDR3 bases are TGTGCCAGCAGTCCCCCTGTGGGGGTTAGGGGGGAGACCCAGTACTTC. The genes are TRBV6-6 and TRBJ2-5, with D possibly being TRBD1 (6 bases). CDR1 and CDR2 from the germline V gene are MNHNY and SVGAGI (reference sequence). Trimming shortened V by 5 bases and J by 5 bases, and 21 bases separated the two germline ends. The CDR3 runs to 16 residues.

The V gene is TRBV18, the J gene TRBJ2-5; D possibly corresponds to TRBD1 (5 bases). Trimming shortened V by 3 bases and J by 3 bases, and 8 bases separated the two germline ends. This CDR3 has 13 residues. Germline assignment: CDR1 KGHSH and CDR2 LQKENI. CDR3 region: CASSPGLEETQYF. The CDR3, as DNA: TGTGCCAGCTCACCGGGGCTAGAAGAGACCCAGTACTTC.